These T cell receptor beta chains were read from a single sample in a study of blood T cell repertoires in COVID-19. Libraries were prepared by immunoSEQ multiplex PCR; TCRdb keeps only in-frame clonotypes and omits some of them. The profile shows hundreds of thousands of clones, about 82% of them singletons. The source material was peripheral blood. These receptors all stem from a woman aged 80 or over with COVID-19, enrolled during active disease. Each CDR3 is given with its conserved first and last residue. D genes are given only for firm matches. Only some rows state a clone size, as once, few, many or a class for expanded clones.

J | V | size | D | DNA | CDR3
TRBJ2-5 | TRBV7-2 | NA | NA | TGTGCCAGCAGCACCAACTCCCCGGGACTAGAGACCCAGTACTTC | CASSTNSPGLETQYF
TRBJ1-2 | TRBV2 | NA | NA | TGTGCCAGCACCCCCGACTATGGCTACACCTTC | CASTPDYGYTF
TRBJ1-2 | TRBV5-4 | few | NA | TGTGCCAGCAGCTTGGCCGGGTACGCCTATGGCTACACCTTC | CASSLAGYAYGYTF
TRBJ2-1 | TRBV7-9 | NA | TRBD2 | TGTGCCATCCCTAGCGGGGTATCCTACAATGAGCAGTTCTTC | CAIPSGVSYNEQFF
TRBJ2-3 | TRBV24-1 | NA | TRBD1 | TGTGCCACCAGGGGGCGGGACAGGGGGACAGATACGCAGTATTTT | CATRGRDRGTDTQYF
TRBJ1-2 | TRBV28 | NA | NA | TGTGCCAGCAGTTTAGGGACATCTTCTGGCTACACCTTC | CASSLGTSSGYTF
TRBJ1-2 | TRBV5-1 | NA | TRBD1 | TGCGCCAGCAGCGGCGGAGGGGACAGGGATGGCTGCACCTTC | CASSGGGDRDGCTF
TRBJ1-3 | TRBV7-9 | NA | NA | TGTGCCAGCAGCTTCAGGGTATCTGGAAACACCATATATTTT | CASSFRVSGNTIYF
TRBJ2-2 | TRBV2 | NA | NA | TGTGCCAGCAGTCAGTCGGGTGCCGGGGAGCTGTTTTTT | CASSQSGAGELFF
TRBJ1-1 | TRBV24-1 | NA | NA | TGTGCCACCAGTCACGGGAGGGACACTGAAGCTTTCTTT | CATSHGRDTEAFF
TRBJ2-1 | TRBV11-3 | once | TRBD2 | TGTGCCAGCAGCTTAGGTCCTGCGGGAGGATCCAATGAGCAGTTCTTC | CASSLGPAGGSNEQFF
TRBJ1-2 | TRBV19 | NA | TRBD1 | TGTGCCAGTAGTCCGGCAGGGGGGAATAGCTATGGCTACACCTTC | CASSPAGGNSYGYTF
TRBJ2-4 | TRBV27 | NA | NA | TGTGCCAGCAGCCTCGCGGCCAAAAACATTCAGTACTTC | CASSLAAKNIQYF
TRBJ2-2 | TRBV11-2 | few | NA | TGTGCCAGCAGCCTACACTCAGGGGGGCTGGCCGGGGAGCTGTTTTTT | CASSLHSGGLAGELFF
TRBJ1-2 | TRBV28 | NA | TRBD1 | TGTGCCAGCAGCTCTGGACAGGGCTCTAACTATGGCTACACCTTC | CASSSGQGSNYGYTF
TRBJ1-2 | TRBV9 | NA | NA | TGTGCCAGCAGCGGGGCTGGGGAGTATGGCTACACCTTC | CASSGAGEYGYTF
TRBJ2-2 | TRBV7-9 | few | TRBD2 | TGTGCCAGCAGCTTAGCCGGGACTAGTAAGGGGGAGCTGTTTTTT | CASSLAGTSKGELFF
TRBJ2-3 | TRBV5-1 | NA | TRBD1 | TGCGCCAGCAGCTTGGGCGGACAGGGTCGAACAGATACGCAGTATTTT | CASSLGGQGRTDTQYF
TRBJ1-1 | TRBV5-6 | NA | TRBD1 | TGTGCCAGCAGCCCGACGACAGGGGCGGACACTGAAGCTTTCTTT | CASSPTTGADTEAFF
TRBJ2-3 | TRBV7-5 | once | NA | TGTGTCAGAAGCCTAGCGGGGGGGAGAGATACGCAGTATTTT | CVRSLAGGRDTQYF
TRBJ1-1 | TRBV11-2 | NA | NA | TGTGCCAGCAGTCGAAGCCGGTCCGAAGCTTTCTTT | CASSRSRSEAFF
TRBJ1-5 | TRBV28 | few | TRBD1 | TGTGCCAGCAGTTTAAAGGGGGCTAGCAATCAGCCCCAGCATTTT | CASSLKGASNQPQHF
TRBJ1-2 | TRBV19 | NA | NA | TGTGCCAGTAGTATGCTTGACTCGGGCTACACCTTC | CASSMLDSGYTF
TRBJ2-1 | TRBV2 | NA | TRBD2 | TGTGCCAGCAGTGAAAAGAGCGGGGGTTACAATGAGCAGTTCTTC | CASSEKSGGYNEQFF
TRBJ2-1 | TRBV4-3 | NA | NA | TGCGCCAGCAGCCAAACCGGGATCAATGAGCAGTTCTTC | CASSQTGINEQFF
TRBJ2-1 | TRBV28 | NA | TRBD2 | TGTGCCAGCAGTTTAGTACCAGCGGGGGGTAATGAGCAGTTCTTC | CASSLVPAGGNEQFF
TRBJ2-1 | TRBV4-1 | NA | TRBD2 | TGCGCCAGCAGCCAACCCGGGGCTAGCGGGTGGTATGAGCAGTTCTTC | CASSQPGASGWYEQFF
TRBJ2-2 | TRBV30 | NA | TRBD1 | TGTGCCTGGAGTGTGGGACAGGGGATCACCGGGGAGCTGTTTTTT | CAWSVGQGITGELFF
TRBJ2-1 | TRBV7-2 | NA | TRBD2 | TGTGCCAGCAGCCAAGCGGGGGTTGGAGTCTATGAGCAGTTCTTC | CASSQAGVGVYEQFF
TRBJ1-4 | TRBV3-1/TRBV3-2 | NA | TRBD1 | TGTGCCAGCAGGTTCCGGGACAGGGACGAAAAACTGTTTTTT | CASRFRDRDEKLFF
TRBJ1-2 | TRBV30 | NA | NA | TGTGCCTGGAGTCCCCTTGGCAGCGGTGGCTACACCTTC | CAWSPLGSGGYTF
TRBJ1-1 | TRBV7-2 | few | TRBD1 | TGTGCCAGCAGCCCCCGACAGGGTACCACTGAAGCTTTCTTT | CASSPRQGTTEAFF
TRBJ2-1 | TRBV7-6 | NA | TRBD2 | TGTGCCAGCAGCAGCGGGGGTAGCTCCTACAATGAGCAGTTCTTC | CASSSGGSSYNEQFF
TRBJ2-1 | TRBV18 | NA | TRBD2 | TGTGCCAGCTCACCTCGAAGGACTAGCGGTAGCTCCTACAATGAGCAGTTCTTC | CASSPRRTSGSSYNEQFF
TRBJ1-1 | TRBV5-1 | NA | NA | TGCGCCAGCAGCTTCCGCGGCACTGAAGCTTTCTTT | CASSFRGTEAFF
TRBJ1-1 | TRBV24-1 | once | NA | TGTGCCACCAGCCGGGGACAAAACACTGAAGCTTTCTTT | CATSRGQNTEAFF
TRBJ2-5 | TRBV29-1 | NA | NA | TGCAGCGTTGAAGGCAGGCAGGGCCAAGAGACCCAGTACTTC | CSVEGRQGQETQYF
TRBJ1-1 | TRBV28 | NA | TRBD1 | TGTGCCAGCAACCCCGACAGGGCGAACACTGAAGCTTTCTTT | CASNPDRANTEAFF
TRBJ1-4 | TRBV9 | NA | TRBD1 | TGTGCCAGCAGCGTAGGGACAGGGTTAACTAATGAAAAACTGTTTTTT | CASSVGTGLTNEKLFF
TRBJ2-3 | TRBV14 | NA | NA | TGTGCCAGCAGCTCACAGGCTACTAGCACAGATACGCAGTATTTT | CASSSQATSTDTQYF
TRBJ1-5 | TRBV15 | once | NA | TGTGCCACCAGCAGAGCCGGAGTGAGCAATCAGCCCCAGCATTTT | CATSRAGVSNQPQHF